This is a list of T cell receptor beta chains from one sample in a study of T cell responses to AZD1222 COVID-19 vaccine. TCRdb keeps only in-frame clones here, not all; method: immunoSEQ multiplex PCR. The repertoire holds about 130,000 clones, 89% seen once, with more than 4% in the top ten. The material sequenced was peripheral blood, taken on day 0 of AZD1222 vaccination. The receptor source for this set is an adult in good health. The CDR3 runs from the conserved cysteine through the conserved F or W. Fields, in order: D gene, V gene, J gene, clone size, CDR3 DNA, CDR3 protein. D genes are given only for firm matches. Size is omitted from some rows. Given values are once, few, many or a class for expanded clones.

TRBD1	TRBV4-2	TRBJ1-2	NA	TGTGCCAGCAGCCAAGAAGGGGACAGCGAGAACTATGGCTACACCTTC	CASSQEGDSENYGYTF
TRBD1	TRBV10-3	TRBJ2-3	NA	TGTGCCATCACAAGGGACAGGGCAGCAGATACGCAGTATTTT	CAITRDRAADTQYF
NA	TRBV28	TRBJ1-5	NA	TGTGCCAGTCGACCGGGGGAGGTTAGTCAGCCCCAGCATTTT	CASRPGEVSQPQHF
NA	TRBV5-1	TRBJ2-7	NA	TGCGCCAGCAGTGCCGGGCCCTACGAGCAGTACTTC	CASSAGPYEQYF
NA	TRBV3-1/TRBV3-2	TRBJ1-3	NA	TGTGCCAGCAGCCCCCAGGTTGCGGGGCGGCGAAACACCATATATTTT	CASSPQVAGRRNTIYF
NA	TRBV12-3/TRBV12-4	TRBJ1-1	NA	TGTGCCAGCAGTGACACCGAGGGGAAAGCTTTCTTT	CASSDTEGKAFF
TRBD1	TRBV7-8	TRBJ2-3	NA	TGTGCCAGCAGGGCGGACAGGGGAACAGATACGCAGTATTTT	CASRADRGTDTQYF
NA	TRBV7-2	TRBJ1-1	NA	TGTGCCAGCAGCTTAGGCGTGGGGCAAGCTTTCTTT	CASSLGVGQAFF
NA	TRBV5-6	TRBJ2-4	NA	TGTGCCAGCAGCCCCGGTTCTCTAGCCAAAAACATTCAGTACTTC	CASSPGSLAKNIQYF
NA	TRBV4-1	TRBJ1-2	few	TGCGCCAGCAGCCAAGGGCAAGACTATGGCTACACCTTC	CASSQGQDYGYTF
TRBD1	TRBV5-1	TRBJ1-2	NA	TGCGCCAGCACCCCGGGACAGGGGACGATAAGTGGCTACACCTTC	CASTPGQGTISGYTF
NA	TRBV5-4	TRBJ1-2	NA	TGTGCCAGCAGCTTGGAGGGGAAGGGCTATGGCTACACCTTC	CASSLEGKGYGYTF
NA	TRBV7-2	TRBJ1-1	NA	TGTGCCAGCAGCTTAGTACCTTCGTTCAGGGCTGAAGCTTTCTTT	CASSLVPSFRAEAFF
TRBD2	TRBV5-4	TRBJ2-1	NA	TGTGCCAGCAGCCATACTAGCGGGGCTACCTTACGAGAGCAGTTCTTC	CASSHTSGATLREQFF
NA	TRBV7-2	TRBJ1-1	NA	TGTGCCAGCAGCTTAGAGGAGGGATCTACGAAGGCTTTCTTT	CASSLEEGSTKAFF
NA	TRBV13	TRBJ2-3	NA	TGTGCCAGCAGCCTCGACGGACTCTACACAGATACGCAGTATTTT	CASSLDGLYTDTQYF
NA	TRBV5-1	TRBJ2-3	NA	TGCGCCAGCACCCCCCGGACCCAAACGGGCACAGATACGCAGTATTTT	CASTPRTQTGTDTQYF
NA	TRBV18	TRBJ1-2	NA	TGTGCCAGCTCACCATGGATGGGTGGCTACACCTTC	CASSPWMGGYTF
NA	TRBV18	TRBJ1-2	NA	TGTGCCAGCTCACCGGAGACGGGCTATGGCTACACCTTC	CASSPETGYGYTF
NA	TRBV6-5	TRBJ2-1	once	TGTGCCAGTACTTCCGGGACAATACACAATGAGCAGTTCTTC	CASTSGTIHNEQFF
NA	TRBV10-3	TRBJ1-1	NA	TGTGCCATCCTGGTCAGGCAGGGCGAGAACACTGAAGCTTTCTTT	CAILVRQGENTEAFF
NA	TRBV15	TRBJ1-2	NA	TGTGCCACCAGCAGAGATCGACAGGACTATGGCTACACCTTC	CATSRDRQDYGYTF
TRBD2	TRBV13	TRBJ2-7	NA	TGTGCCAGCAGCTTAGGGGGGACTAGCGGAATCTACGAGCAGTACTTC	CASSLGGTSGIYEQYF
NA	TRBV18	TRBJ1-1	NA	TGTGCCAGCTCACCAACCAGGGACACTGAAGCTTTCTTT	CASSPTRDTEAFF
NA	TRBV30	TRBJ1-5	NA	TGTGCCTGGAGTCCCTGGGGGGTTCAGCCCCAGCATTTT	CAWSPWGVQPQHF
NA	TRBV24-1	TRBJ1-4	NA	TGTGCCACCGCCTCAAAATCGGGAGAAAAACTGTTTTTT	CATASKSGEKLFF
NA	TRBV28	TRBJ2-7	NA	TGTGCCAGCAGCCTATCCGGCTACGAGCAGTACTTC	CASSLSGYEQYF
TRBD1	TRBV3-1/TRBV3-2	TRBJ1-4	NA	TGTGCCAGCAGCCTCGGACAGGGAAGGGGAAAACTGTTTTTT	CASSLGQGRGKLFF
NA	TRBV7-2	TRBJ2-5	once	TGTGCCAGCAGCTTTCTACAAGGCGACCGGGAGACCCAGTACTTC	CASSFLQGDRETQYF
TRBD1	TRBV6-1	TRBJ1-2	NA	TGTGCCAGCAGTGAAGTGGGACAGGGGGCGCAAGGCTACACCTTC	CASSEVGQGAQGYTF
TRBD2	TRBV5-1	TRBJ2-1	NA	TGCGCCAGCAGCTTGGGACTAGCGGGAGACAATGAGCAGTTCTTC	CASSLGLAGDNEQFF
TRBD2	TRBV3-1/TRBV3-2	TRBJ2-5	NA	TGTGCCAGCAGCCAAGCCCTAAAAGCGGGGGGCTTGGAGACCCAGTACTTC	CASSQALKAGGLETQYF
TRBD1	TRBV15	TRBJ2-7	NA	TGTGCCACCAGCGGACAGACAGGGGGCCACCTCTACGAGCAGTACTTC	CATSGQTGGHLYEQYF
NA	TRBV5-7	TRBJ1-3	NA	TGTGCCAGCAGCTTGGCTCGAAACACCATATATTTT	CASSLARNTIYF
NA	TRBV19	TRBJ2-2	NA	TGTGCCAGTAGTGGGGAGGACGCCGGGGAGCTGTTTTTT	CASSGEDAGELFF
TRBD1	TRBV4-2	TRBJ1-1	NA	TGTGCCAGCAGCCACTCATCCCGACAGGGAGTCATGAGGAACACTGAAGCTTTCTTT	CASSHSSRQGVMRNTEAFF